The TCR beta chain described here comes from a study of cytomegalovirus exposure and HLA in healthy donors. This PCR relied on a set of 60 Vbeta primers and 13 Jbeta primers. The method was immunoSEQ multiplex PCR; TCRdb's version includes in-frame clones alone and lacks a portion of them. The sample yields around 40,000 clones, around 77% seen once. V shed 6 bases and J 5 bases; nucleotides not matched to a gene: 12. CDR1 GTSNPN and CDR2 SVGIG come from the germline V gene (reference sequence). This CDR3 has 15 amino acids. The clonotype was recovered from a man between 25 and 39 years old in good health and CMV-seronegative. J is TRBJ2-3 and V is TRBV30; 9 bases agree with TRBD2. The sample comprised PBMCs. CDR3 sequence: CACQRWREGGDTQYF. Written as DNA, the CDR3 is TGTGCCTGCCAGCGTTGGCGGGAGGGTGGAGATACGCAGTATTTT. Full variable domain (rest looked up from reference TRBV30 and TRBJ2-3): SQTIHQWPATLVQPVGSPLSLECTVEGTSNPNLYWYRQAAGRGLQLLFYSVGIGQISSEVPQNLSASRPQDRQFILSSKKLLLSDSGFYLCACQRWREGGDTQYFGPGTRLTVL.